These 28 T cell receptor beta chains share one sample of origin, sequenced in a study of blood T cell repertoires in COVID-19. Repertoires were generated with immunoSEQ multiplex PCR, while TCRdb's copy carries only in-frame clones and drops some. The sample shows roughly 250,000 clones, less than 90% of them seen only once. Source material: peripheral blood. These receptors were collected from a woman aged 40 to 50 who had recovered from COVID-19.

The V call is TRBV9, the J call TRBJ2-1, with 8 nucleotides matching TRBD1. CDR1 and CDR2 from the germline V gene are SGDLS and YYNGEE. J lost 7 bases, V lost 3 bases, and 3 bases had no gene match. The CDR3 has 13 amino acids. CDR3: CASSARQGNEQFF. The CDR3 nucleotides are TGTGCCAGCAGCGCGAGACAGGGGAATGAGCAGTTCTTC.

The V gene is TRBV10-3, the J gene TRBJ2-1; D not certain. CDR3 length equals 14 residues. Germline V gene data show CDR1 as ENHRY and CDR2 as SYGVKD. V was pared by 8 bases and J by 7 bases, with 18 bases between. Here the CDR3 reads CAIALASNQNEQFF. CDR3 DNA sequence: TGTGCCATCGCTTTAGCCAGTAATCAAAATGAGCAGTTCTTC.

The chain recombines TRBV6-5 with TRBJ1-2, with TRBD1 matching 7 bases. J gave up 4 bases and V 5 bases, and 7 bases lay outside the gene matches. The germline gives CDR1 MNHEY, CDR2 SVGAGI. CDR3 length: 14 residues. CDR3 in amino acids: CASSIDRAGYGYTF. The CDR3 DNA reads as TGTGCCAGCAGTATAGACAGGGCGGGCTATGGCTACACCTTC.

The chain combines TRBV5-1 with TRBJ2-7, with 10 bases identical to TRBD1. The CDR3 runs 14 residues. Germline values: CDR1 SGHRS, CDR2 YFSETQ. With V trimmed by 3 bases and J by 4 bases, 4 bases remained unmatched. This chain's CDR3 is CASSYGQGEYEQYF. Here the CDR3 DNA reads TGCGCCAGCAGCTACGGACAGGGGGAGTACGAGCAGTACTTC. Full variable domain (remainder filled in from reference TRBV5-1 and TRBJ2-7): KAGVTQTPRYLIKTRGQQVTLSCSPISGHRSVSWYQQTPGQGLQFLFEYFSETQRNKGNFPGRFSGRQFSNSRSEMNVSTLELGDSALYLCASSYGQGEYEQYFGPGTRLTVT.

CDR3 sequence (DNA): TGTGCCAGCAGCTTAGCGGGGGGAAAAGAGACCCAGTACTTC. This gives the protein CASSLAGGKETQYF. The chain joins TRBV7-6 to TRBJ2-5, with D maybe TRBD2 (6 bases). V was cut by 0 bases and J by 3 bases, with 8 bases left in between. This CDR3 region has 14 residues. The germline V gene has CDR1 SGHVS and CDR2 FNYEAQ.

This chain connects TRBV27 to TRBJ1-5; D is undetermined. Trimming shortened V by 5 bases and J by 7 bases, and 18 bases separated the two germline ends. This CDR3 contains 15 residues. Germline CDR1 and CDR2: MNHEY and SMNVEV (reference sequence). In DNA, the CDR3 is TGTGCCAGCAGTGCCTATCGGCAGTCGGGGCAGCCCCAGCATTTT. This translates into CASSAYRQSGQPQHF.

The V call is TRBV18, the J call TRBJ2-2; D unclear. Trimming took 6 bases from V and 1 from J, leaving 12 bases between them. Germline V gene data show CDR1 as KGHSH and CDR2 as LQKENI. The CDR3 loop spans 15 amino acids. CDR3: CASSRSHQNTGELFF. The CDR3, as DNA: TGTGCCAGCTCCCGCTCACACCAGAACACCGGGGAGCTGTTTTTT.

The chain uses TRBV4-1 and TRBJ2-7; TRBD1 is a possible D gene (5 bases). The CDR3 runs 14 residues. Trimming took off 4 bases at V and 2 bases at J, with 12 bases between the two ends. CDR1 is MGHRA, CDR2 YSYEKL, per germline. The CDR3 is CASSPLAGTYEQYF. The CDR3 coding sequence is TGCGCCAGCAGCCCCCTGGCAGGGACCTACGAGCAGTACTTC.

The DNA for the CDR3 is TGTGCCAGCAGCTTGGCGACAGTCTCTGGAAACACCATATATTTT. This sequence encodes CASSLATVSGNTIYF. The V call is TRBV5-4, the J call TRBJ1-3, with a possible D match to TRBD1 (5 bases). With 0 bases removed from V and 0 bases from J, the gap between germline ends came to 7 bases. Germline assignment: CDR1 SGHNT and CDR2 YYREEE (reference sequence). The CDR3 sequence is 15 residues long. The variable domain in full, with the rest retrieved from reference TRBV5-4 and TRBJ1-3, is ETGVTQSPTHLIKTRGQQVTLRCSSQSGHNTVSWYQQALGQGPQFIFQYYREEENGRGNFPPRFSGLQFPNYSSELNVNALELDDSALYLCASSLATVSGNTIYFGEGSWLTVV.

This clone was detected only once. The chain joins TRBV19 to TRBJ1-1; D might be TRBD1 (5 bases). V lost 4 bases, J lost 5 bases, and 8 bases lay in between. The CDR3 has 12 residues. CDR1 LNHDA and CDR2 SQIVND come from the germline V gene (reference sequence). For the CDR3, the DNA is TGTGCCAGTAGTAGGGGCGCGACTGAAGCTTTCTTT. Amino acid sequence: CASSRGATEAFF.

By sample share, this clone is medium-sized. V is TRBV4-2 and J is TRBJ2-2; the match to TRBD2 covers 8 bases. Germline V gene sequence: CDR1 LGHNA, CDR2 YNFKEQ. V was pared by 4 bases and J by 3 bases, with 4 bases of the junction left unmatched. The CDR3 contains 15 residues. CDR3 in DNA: TGTGCCAGCAGCCCACCGGGACTAGACACCGGGGAGCTGTTTTTT. Translation gives CASSPPGLDTGELFF.

The chain joins TRBV9 to TRBJ1-6; 8 positions agree with TRBD1. CDR3 size: 14 residues. V lost 4 bases and J lost 8; bases outside the gene matches: 5. CDR1 is SGDLS, CDR2 YYNGEE, per germline. The CDR3 DNA follows: TGTGCCAGCAGCCCAACGGACAGGGATTCACCCCTCCACTTT. Amino acid sequence: CASSPTDRDSPLHF.

The chain is built from TRBV6-5 and TRBJ2-3; 9 bases line up with TRBD1. Trimming at V came to 4 bases and at J to 5 bases, leaving 4 bases not matched to a gene. Germline lookup yields CDR1 MNHEY and CDR2 SVGAGI. The CDR3 covers 14 residues. CDR3 in DNA: TGTGCCAGCAGTTGGGACAGGGCAAGAGATACGCAGTATTTT. Translating it yields CASSWDRARDTQYF.

The chain links TRBV7-2 to TRBJ2-5, with D maybe TRBD1 (6 bases). The length of the CDR3 is 15 residues. The V end lost 2 bases, the J end lost 4 bases, and 14 bases lay between the germline ends. Germline CDR1 SGHTA, CDR2 FQGNSA. CDR3 loop: CASSLNRDPGETQYF. Written as DNA, the CDR3 is TGTGCCAGCAGCTTAAACAGGGACCCGGGAGAGACCCAGTACTTC. The full variable domain, its missing parts supplied by reference TRBV7-2 and TRBJ2-5, is GAGVSQSPSNKVTEKGKDVELRCDPISGHTALYWYRQSLGQGLEFLIYFQGNSAPDKSGLPSDRFSAERTGGSVSTLTIQRTQQEDSAVYLCASSLNRDPGETQYFGPGTRLLVL.

This chain joins TRBV7-2 and TRBJ1-4; possible D gene TRBD1, 6 bases. Deletions cut 5 bases from V and 3 bases from J, with 13 bases between. CDR3 length: 15 residues. Germline CDR1 reads SGHTA; CDR2 reads FQGNSA. The chain's CDR3 is CASSARGGANEKLFF. DNA for the CDR3: TGTGCCAGCAGCGCAAGGGGGGGTGCTAATGAAAAACTGTTTTTT. The variable domain in full, with the rest retrieved from reference TRBV7-2 and TRBJ1-4, is GAGVSQSPSNKVTEKGKDVELRCDPISGHTALYWYRQSLGQGLEFLIYFQGNSAPDKSGLPSDRFSAERTGGSVSTLTIQRTQQEDSAVYLCASSARGGANEKLFFGSGTQLSVL.

The chain combines TRBV5-4 with TRBJ2-3; D unclear. CDR1 is SGHNT and CDR2 is YYREEE in the germline V gene (reference sequence). V lost 4 bases to trimming and J lost 5 bases, with 8 bases between them. The CDR3 sequence is 12 residues long. The CDR3 region is CASSVNGDTQYF. DNA for the CDR3: TGTGCCAGCAGCGTGAACGGAGATACGCAGTATTTT.

This chain links TRBV3-1 (or the pseudogene TRBV3-2) with TRBJ1-5; unclear D gene. The germline V gene encodes CDR1 LGHDT and CDR2 YNNKEL (reference sequence). This CDR3 contains 14 residues. V dropped 1 base and J dropped 4 bases, with 8 bases sitting between them. The CDR3 bases are TGTGCCAGCAGCCAAGGACACATAAATCAGCCCCAGCATTTT. Amino acids: CASSQGHINQPQHF.

The chain employs TRBV3-1 (or the pseudogene TRBV3-2) and TRBJ2-7; D is perhaps TRBD1 (5 bases). Germline values: CDR1 LGHDT, CDR2 YNNKEL (reference sequence). CDR3 length: 14 residues. Deletions cut 0 bases from V and 0 bases from J, with 6 bases between. CDR3 nucleotide sequence: TGTGCCAGCAGCCAAGACAGGGACTCCTACGAGCAGTACTTC. Translation: CASSQDRDSYEQYF.

The rearrangement uses TRBV14 and TRBJ1-1; D perhaps matches TRBD1 (5 bases). Germline assignment: CDR1 SGHDN and CDR2 FVKESK. Trimming cost V 3 bases and J 5 bases, with 16 bases left between them. CDR3 length: 15 amino acids. As DNA, the CDR3 is TGTGCCAGCAGCCATAGGGACCGCGCGGGGACTGAAGCTTTCTTT. Translated: CASSHRDRAGTEAFF.

The chain is built from TRBV5-1 and TRBJ1-2; the match to TRBD1 covers 7 bases. The CDR3 extends over 15 amino acids. Trimming at V came to 0 bases and at J to 1 base, leaving 3 bases not matched to a gene. Germline V gene data show CDR1 as SGHRS and CDR2 as YFSETQ. For the CDR3, the DNA is TGCGCCAGCAGCTTGGAGGCAGGGGGTAACTATGGCTACACCTTC. Encoded protein: CASSLEAGGNYGYTF.

This chain joins TRBV28 and TRBJ1-5, with TRBD1 matching over 9 bases. The V gene's germline CDR1 is MDHEN and CDR2 SYDVKM. The trim removed 8 bases at V and 6 bases at J, leaving 8 bases unmatched. CDR3 length: 14 residues. The CDR3 sequence: CASGGDRVSQPQHF. The CDR3 bases are TGTGCCAGCGGGGGGGACAGGGTGAGTCAGCCCCAGCATTTT.

The sample holds one count of this clone. The J gene is TRBJ2-7, the V gene TRBV2; 8 bases map to TRBD1. Trimming at V came to 6 bases and at J to 2 bases, leaving 6 bases not matched to a gene. Germline CDR1 and CDR2: SNHLY and FYNNEI. The CDR3 length is 14 residues. CDR3 loop: CASRPQGGTYEQYF. In DNA, the CDR3 is TGTGCCAGCAGACCACAGGGGGGAACCTACGAGCAGTACTTC.

The gene calls are TRBV19 and TRBJ1-1; D is ambiguous. The CDR3 spans 13 residues. The V end lost 5 bases, the J end lost 5 bases, and 12 bases lay between the germline ends. CDR1 LNHDA and CDR2 SQIVND come from the germline V gene (reference sequence). DNA for the CDR3: TGTGCCAGTAGTGAAAACCTCCGGACTGAAGCTTTCTTT. Its translation is CASSENLRTEAFF.

J is TRBJ1-1 and V is TRBV28; no definite D call. The CDR3 extends over 14 amino acids. The V end lost 4 bases, the J end lost 8 bases, and 17 bases lay between the germline ends. Germline V gives CDR1 MDHEN, CDR2 SYDVKM. Here the CDR3 reads CASSYLSRPWEAFF. CDR3 DNA: TGTGCCAGCAGTTATCTAAGCCGCCCCTGGGAAGCTTTCTTT.

This clone was detected only a few times. The chain uses TRBV28 and TRBJ2-2; D gene unclear. The CDR3 covers 12 residues. V gave up 10 bases and J gave up 1 base, with 7 bases separating them. The V gene's germline CDR1 is MDHEN and CDR2 SYDVKM. CDR3 loop: CATEKNTGELFF. In nucleotides, the CDR3 is TGTGCCACCGAGAAGAACACCGGGGAGCTGTTTTTT.

The genes are TRBV5-6 and TRBJ2-1; perhaps TRBD2 as D (5 bases). The V gene's germline CDR1 is SGHDT and CDR2 YYEEEE. V gave up 3 bases and J gave up 1 base, with 8 bases separating them. This CDR3 region has 14 residues. In DNA form, the CDR3 reads TGTGCCAGCAGCTCTCCGGGATCCTACAATGAGCAGTTCTTC. This codes for CASSSPGSYNEQFF.

V and J are TRBV6-1 and TRBJ2-7, with D perhaps TRBD1 (6 bases). V gave up 2 bases and J gave up 4 bases, with 15 bases separating them. This CDR3 is built from 15 residues. Germline loops: CDR1 MNHNS, CDR2 SASEGT. The CDR3: CASSETGTSFYEQYF. CDR3 DNA sequence: TGTGCCAGCAGTGAAACAGGGACCAGCTTTTACGAGCAGTACTTC.

This clone has a single count. The chain recombines TRBV6-6 with TRBJ1-4, with a weak D call TRBD1 (6 bases). The germline V gene encodes CDR1 MNHNY and CDR2 SVGAGI (reference sequence). The V end lost 6 bases, the J end lost 0 bases, and 11 bases lay between the germline ends. CDR3 length equals 15 residues. The CDR3 here is CASRRTDPTNEKLFF. In DNA, the CDR3 is TGTGCCAGCAGAAGGACAGACCCAACTAATGAAAAACTGTTTTTT.